The next 3 T cell receptor beta chains were all read from a single sample in a study of T cell responses to AZD1222 COVID-19 vaccine. Using immunoSEQ multiplex PCR, the repertoire was profiled, and TCRdb retains in-frame clones only, with some absent. This sample has more than 50,000 clones, with 80% to 90% found just once. The material sequenced was peripheral blood, taken on day 0 of AZD1222 vaccination. Receptors were obtained from an adult in good health.

The CDR3 loop reads CASSISGNYGYTF. The CDR3, as DNA: TGTGCCAGTAGTATATCAGGGAACTATGGCTACACCTTC. V and J are TRBV19 and TRBJ1-2; a weak D match, TRBD1 (5 bases). Germline V gives CDR1 LNHDA, CDR2 SQIVND (reference sequence). Trimming stripped 2 bases from V and 2 bases from J, with 6 bases between. CDR3 size: 13 residues.

About this clone itself: Other DNA sequences in this sample translate to the same CDR3. The chain uses TRBV10-1 and TRBJ2-7; no firm D call. The ends were cut back, 4 bases at V and 3 bases at J, with 4 bases in the middle. This CDR3 is built from 11 residues. From germline, CDR1 is WNHNN and CDR2 SYGVQD (reference sequence). CDR3: CASSAGYEQYF. DNA of the CDR3: TGCGCCAGCAGTGCGGGCTACGAGCAGTACTTC.

The chain couples TRBV9 to TRBJ2-7, with 9 bases matching TRBD1. J lost 1 base, V lost 0 bases, and 5 bases had no gene match. CDR1 and CDR2 (germline): SGDLS, YYNGEE. The CDR3 has 16 residues. CDR3 coding DNA: TGTGCCAGCAGCGTAGGCCCGGGACAGGGATCCTACGAGCAGTACTTC. This translates into CASSVGPGQGSYEQYF.